The 11 T cell receptor beta chains reported below all come from one sample, sequenced in a study of cytomegalovirus exposure and HLA in healthy donors. PCR used 60 Vbeta primers and 13 Jbeta primers. Clones were read by immunoSEQ multiplex PCR, and TCRdb kept only the in-frame ones, dropping some. Among over 120,000 clones, less than 10% were seen once, and the ten largest hold about 1.9%. Sequenced material: PBMCs. These receptors came from a man aged 50-59 years in good health and CMV-seronegative.

The genes are TRBV21-1 and TRBJ2-7; TRBD2 is the table's D call and was not checked against the DNA. TRBV21-1 is listed as a pseudogene. This CDR3 is built from 13 residues. The CDR3 region has the DNA TGTGCCAGCAGCAAACCGTTTCCCTACGAGCAGTACTTC. Translation gives CASSKPFPYEQYF.

This chain connects TRBV29-1 to TRBJ2-7; 7 nucleotides agree with TRBD1. Per germline, CDR1 SQVTM and CDR2 ANQGSEA. There are 16 residues in the CDR3. V dropped 3 bases and J dropped 0; count of bases not matched to a gene: 11. CDR3 sequence (DNA): TGCAGCGTTGAGTACCAGACAGGGACCAGCTCCTACGAGCAGTACTTC. Residues: CSVEYQTGTSSYEQYF.

The chain recombines TRBV7-9 with TRBJ2-5; 12 bases align to TRBD2. The CDR3 length is 15 residues. The V and J ends lost 4 bases and 4 bases, in that order; junction bases with no gene match: 4. Germline lookup yields CDR1 SEHNR and CDR2 FQNEAQ (reference sequence). CDR3 loop: CASSSSGGARETQYF. The CDR3, as DNA: TGTGCCAGCAGCTCTAGCGGGGGGGCACGAGAGACCCAGTACTTC. Based on the CDR3 plus reference TRBV7-9 and TRBJ2-5, the full variable domain is DTGVSQNPRHKITKRGQNVTFRCDPISEHNRLYWYRQTLGQGPEFLTYFQNEAQLEKSRLLSDRFSAERPKGSFSTLEIQRTEQGDSAMYLCASSSSGGARETQYFGPGTRLLVL.

The CDR3 loop reads CASSPPDGRALDEQFF. DNA of the CDR3: TGTGCCAGCAGCCCTCCTGACGGGAGGGCCCTCGACGAGCAGTTCTTC. The chain links TRBV5-4 to TRBJ2-1; TRBD2 aligns across 8 bases. The germline V gene encodes CDR1 SGHNT and CDR2 YYREEE (reference sequence). This CDR3 spans 16 amino acids. J was trimmed by 10 bases and V by 4 bases; bases with no gene match: 16.

There are a few counts of this clone. The chain carries TRBV19 and TRBJ1-4, with TRBD1 matching over 7 bases. CDR1 and CDR2 from the germline V gene are LNHDA and SQIVND (reference sequence). Trimming took 5 bases from V and 7 from J; bases not matched to a gene: 7. This CDR3 has 14 amino acids. The CDR3 DNA reads as TGTGCCAGTAGTTCGACAGGGAAGAGTGAAAAACTGTTTTTT. Residues: CASSSTGKSEKLFF.

The chain employs TRBV7-2 and TRBJ2-7, with D maybe TRBD2 (6 bases). From germline, CDR1 is SGHTA and CDR2 FQGNSA. V was shortened by 5 bases and J by 1 base, with 15 bases between the two germline ends. The CDR3 contains 15 residues. This CDR3 is CASSPNPGGSYEQYF. Here the CDR3 DNA reads TGTGCCAGCAGCCCCAACCCCGGGGGTTCCTACGAGCAGTACTTC.

The V and J genes are TRBV5-4 and TRBJ2-3; a possible D gene is TRBD2 (6 bases). The ends were cut back, 0 bases at V and 5 bases at J, with 10 bases in the middle. CDR3 size: 14 residues. The germline V gene encodes CDR1 SGHNT and CDR2 YYREEE (reference sequence). In DNA, the CDR3 is TGTGCCAGCAGCTTGGGGGGGGTAGGAGATACGCAGTATTTT. This sequence encodes CASSLGGVGDTQYF.

The CDR3 is CASSSRTGGGLYTGELFF. In DNA form, the CDR3 reads TGTGCCAGCAGCTCCCGGACTGGCGGGGGGCTTTACACCGGGGAGCTGTTTTTT. The chain uses TRBV13 and TRBJ2-2; 8 nucleotides match TRBD2. Unmatched junction bases numbered 13, after V lost 4 bases and J lost 3 bases. This CDR3 has 18 residues. Looked up from germline, CDR1 is PRHDT and CDR2 is FYEKMQ (reference sequence). Variable domain in full (rest from reference TRBV13 and TRBJ2-2): AAGVIQSPRHLIKEKRETATLKCYPIPRHDTVYWYQQGPGQDPQFLISFYEKMQSDKGSIPDRFSAQQFSDYHSELNMSSLELGDSALYFCASSSRTGGGLYTGELFFGEGSRLTVL.

The genes are TRBV11-1 and TRBJ2-7; 8 nucleotides match TRBD1. The CDR3 has 14 residues. Germline values: CDR1 SGHAT, CDR2 FQDESV (reference sequence). The ends lost 4 bases at V and 7 bases at J; junction bases unmatched: 9. For the CDR3, the DNA is TGTGCCAGCAGCTCCCGACAGGGGATGGGAGAGCAGTACTTC. This codes for CASSSRQGMGEQYF.

V usage is TRBV15 and J usage is TRBJ1-2; a possible D gene is TRBD1 (5 bases). V lost 0 bases and J 4 bases, leaving 21 bases between the germline ends. This CDR3 is built from 18 residues. CDR1 LNHNV and CDR2 YYDKDF come from the germline V gene (reference sequence). DNA of the CDR3: TGTGCCACCAGCAGAGATACAACGGAGGGCCCCGGGACCTATGGCTACACCTTC. Translation gives CATSRDTTEGPGTYGYTF. The whole variable domain, remainder taken from reference TRBV15 and TRBJ1-2, is DAMVIQNPRYQVTQFGKPVTLSCSQTLNHNVMYWYQQKSSQAPKLLFHYYDKDFNNEADTPDNFQSRRPNTSFCFLDIRSPGLGDTAMYLCATSRDTTEGPGTYGYTFGSGTRLTVV.

Comments on this clone: At the DNA level, this CDR3 is encoded by other sequences in the same sample as well. The genes are TRBV7-9 and TRBJ1-5; no definite D call. The CDR3 is 15 residues long. V was cut by 5 bases and J by 4 bases, with 15 bases left in between. Germline-derived CDR1 and CDR2 are SEHNR and FQNEAQ (reference sequence). In DNA form, the CDR3 reads TGTGCCAGCAGCCTATCGGGGAGGAGGAATCAGCCCCAGCATTTT. Protein sequence: CASSLSGRRNQPQHF. The full variable domain, rest sourced from reference TRBV7-9 and TRBJ1-5, is DTGVSQNPRHKITKRGQNVTFRCDPISEHNRLYWYRQTLGQGPEFLTYFQNEAQLEKSRLLSDRFSAERPKGSFSTLEIQRTEQGDSAMYLCASSLSGRRNQPQHFGDGTRLSIL.